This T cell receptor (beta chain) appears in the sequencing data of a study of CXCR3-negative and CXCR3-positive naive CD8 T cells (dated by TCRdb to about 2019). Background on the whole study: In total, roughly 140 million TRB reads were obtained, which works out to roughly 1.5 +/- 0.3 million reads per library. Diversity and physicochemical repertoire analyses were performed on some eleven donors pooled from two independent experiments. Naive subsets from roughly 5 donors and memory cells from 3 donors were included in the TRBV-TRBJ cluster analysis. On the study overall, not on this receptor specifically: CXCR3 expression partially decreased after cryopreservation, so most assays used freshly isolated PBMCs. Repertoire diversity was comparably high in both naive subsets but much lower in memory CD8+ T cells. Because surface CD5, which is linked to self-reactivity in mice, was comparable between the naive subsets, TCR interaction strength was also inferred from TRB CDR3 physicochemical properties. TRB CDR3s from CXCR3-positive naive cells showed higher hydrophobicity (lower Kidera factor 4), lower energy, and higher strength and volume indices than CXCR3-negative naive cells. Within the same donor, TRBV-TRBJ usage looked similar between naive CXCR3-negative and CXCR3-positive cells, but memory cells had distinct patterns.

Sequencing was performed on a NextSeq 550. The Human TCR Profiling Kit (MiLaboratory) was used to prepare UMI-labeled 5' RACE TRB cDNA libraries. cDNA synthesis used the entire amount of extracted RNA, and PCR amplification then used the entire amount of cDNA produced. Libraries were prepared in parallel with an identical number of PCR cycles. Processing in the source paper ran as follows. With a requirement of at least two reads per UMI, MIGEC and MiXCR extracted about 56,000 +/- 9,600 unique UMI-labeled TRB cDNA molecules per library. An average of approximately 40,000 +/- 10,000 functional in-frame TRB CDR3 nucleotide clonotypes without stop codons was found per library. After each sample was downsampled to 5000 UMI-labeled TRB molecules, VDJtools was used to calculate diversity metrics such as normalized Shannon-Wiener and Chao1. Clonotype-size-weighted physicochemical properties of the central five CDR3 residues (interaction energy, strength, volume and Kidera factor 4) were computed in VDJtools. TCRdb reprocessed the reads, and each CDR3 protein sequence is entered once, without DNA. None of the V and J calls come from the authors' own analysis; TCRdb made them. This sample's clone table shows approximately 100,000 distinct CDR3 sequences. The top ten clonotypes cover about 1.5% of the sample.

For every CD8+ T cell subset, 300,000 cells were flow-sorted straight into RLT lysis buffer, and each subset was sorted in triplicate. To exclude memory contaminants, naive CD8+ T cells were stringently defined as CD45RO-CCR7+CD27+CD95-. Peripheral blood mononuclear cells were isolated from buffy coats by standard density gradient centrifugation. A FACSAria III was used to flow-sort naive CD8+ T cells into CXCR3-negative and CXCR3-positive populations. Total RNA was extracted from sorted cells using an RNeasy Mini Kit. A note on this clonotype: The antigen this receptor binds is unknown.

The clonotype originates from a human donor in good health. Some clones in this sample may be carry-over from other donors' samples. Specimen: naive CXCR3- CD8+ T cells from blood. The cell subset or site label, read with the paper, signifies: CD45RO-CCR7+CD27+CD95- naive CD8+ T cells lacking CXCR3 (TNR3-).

The CDR3 protein: CASSSDGVPYEQYF. The rearrangement combines TRBV7-9 with TRBJ2-7. The germline V gene (reference sequence) yields SEHNR for CDR1 and FQNEAQ for CDR2. The cysteine opens and the phenylalanine closes a CDR3 of 14 amino acids. No DNA sequence was recorded. With all but the CDR3 taken from the reference TRBV7-9 and TRBJ2-7 genes, the full variable domain is: DTGVSQNPRHKITKRGQNVTFRCDPISEHNRLYWYRQTLGQGPEFLTYFQNEAQLEKSRLLSDRFSAERPKGSFSTLEIQRTEQGDSAMYLCASSSDGVPYEQYFGPGTRLTVT.